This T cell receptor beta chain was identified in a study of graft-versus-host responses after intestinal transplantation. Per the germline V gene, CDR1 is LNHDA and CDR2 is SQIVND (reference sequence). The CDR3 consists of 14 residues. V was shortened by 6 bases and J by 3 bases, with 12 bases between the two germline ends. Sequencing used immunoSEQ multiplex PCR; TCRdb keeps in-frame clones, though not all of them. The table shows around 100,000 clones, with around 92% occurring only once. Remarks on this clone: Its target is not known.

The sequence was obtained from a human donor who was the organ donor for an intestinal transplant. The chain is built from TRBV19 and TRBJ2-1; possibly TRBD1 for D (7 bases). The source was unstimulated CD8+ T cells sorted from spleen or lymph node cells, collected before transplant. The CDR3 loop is CASRLQGGYNEQFF. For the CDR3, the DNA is TGTGCCAGTAGGCTCCAGGGGGGCTACAATGAGCAGTTCTTC.